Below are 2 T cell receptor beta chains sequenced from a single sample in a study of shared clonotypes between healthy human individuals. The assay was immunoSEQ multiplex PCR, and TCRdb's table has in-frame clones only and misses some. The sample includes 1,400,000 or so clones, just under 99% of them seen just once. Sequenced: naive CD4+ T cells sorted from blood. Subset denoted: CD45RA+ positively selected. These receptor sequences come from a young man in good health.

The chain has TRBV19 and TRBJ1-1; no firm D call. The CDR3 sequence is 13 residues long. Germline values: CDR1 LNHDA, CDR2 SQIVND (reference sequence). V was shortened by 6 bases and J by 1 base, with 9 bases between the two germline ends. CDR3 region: CASSPPGNTEAFF. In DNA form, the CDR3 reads TGTGCCAGTAGCCCCCCCGGGAACACTGAAGCTTTCTTT.

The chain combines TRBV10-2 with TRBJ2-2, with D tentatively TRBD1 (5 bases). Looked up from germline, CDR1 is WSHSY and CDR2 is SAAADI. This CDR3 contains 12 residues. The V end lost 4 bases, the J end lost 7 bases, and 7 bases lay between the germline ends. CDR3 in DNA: TGCGCCAGCAGTGTAGGGGTCGGGGAGCTGTTTTTT. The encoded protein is CASSVGVGELFF.